Sequencing of this TCR beta chain was carried out in a study of T-cell memory formation after mild COVID-19 (dated by TCRdb to the early 2020s). For context, the study as a whole: TCR sequence clusters from the two donors were largely donor specific. T-cell clones expanding and contracting after mild COVID-19 in a couple of donors were tracked by longitudinal TCRalpha and TCRbeta repertoire sequencing. Two young, previously healthy adult volunteers, one female and one male, were included in the cohort.

The run used an Illumina NovaSeq 6000. Using 5'RACE with constant-segment primers, TCRalpha and TCRbeta cDNA libraries were constructed, with sample barcodes and unique molecular identifiers added in the process. Trizol reagent was used to extract RNA from every sample. Amplification of the libraries took two PCR steps, and the second step added a second sample barcode plus Illumina TruSeq adapters. The libraries were sequenced on an Illumina NovaSeq using 2 x 150 bp paired-end reads. Regarding the original processing steps: The reads were demultiplexed and collapsed into UMI-guided consensus sequences using migec v1.2.7. Using mixcr v2.1.11, UMI consensuses were aligned to TRA and TRB V and J templates and then assembled into clonotypes. A clonotype was counted as expanded or contracted only if both edgeR and NoisET called the change significant, with noise models trained on biological replicates. For edgeR calls, a false discovery rate-adjusted p below 0.01 and a log2 fold-change threshold of 1 were applied. As an exploratory analysis of dynamics, max-normalized trajectories of the 1000 most abundant clonotypes were examined by PCA with hierarchical clustering. Each responding clone was given a CD4 or CD8 phenotype based on the CD4+ and CD8+ repertoires, which had been sequenced separately. Clones were called with MiXCR by TCRdb after fastp trimmed the public reads at Q25, and only in-frame beta chains were retained. A single entry per CDR3 protein holds the most common genes and DNA from its merged rows. The V and J calls, along with clone size, are taken from TCRdb and not from the paper's own processing. This sample has some 330,000 distinct CDR3 sequences in its table, and around 20% of those were observed once. Around 13% of the sample goes to the ten largest clones.

Reading from cysteine to phenylalanine, the CDR3 counts 12 amino acids. The CDR3 DNA has 36 bases and is translated from base 1. CDR1 and CDR2 were assigned from the germline V gene as MNHEY and SVGAGI. Trimming takes 6 bases from V and 7 bases from J, and the germline ends sit 10 bases apart. There are a few counts of this clonotype. The antigen this receptor binds is unknown. Qualities for individual bases were not recorded, and no much larger clone is one base off. Ficoll-Paque density gradient centrifugation was used to isolate PBMCs. Points the paper makes about the study in general: Contracting CD4+ clones turned up mainly in the CM and EM memory subsets, whereas EMRA was where CD8+ clones were enriched. Some responding clones were detected in pre-infection memory, which suggested that pre-existing cross-reactive memory T cells had joined the SARS-CoV-2 response. Only a couple of mild cases were covered in the study, and larger cohorts including severe cases with pre-infection samples were considered necessary. Clones contracting from day 15 to 85 had balanced CD4/CD8 phenotypes, while a second wave expanding from day 15 to 37 was biased towards CD4+. Whether the second-wave clones peaking on day 37 were SARS-CoV-2 specific was not confirmed.

The chain is made from TRBV6-5 and TRBJ1-3; the D gene remains uncertain. The sequenced material came from PBMCs or a T cell subset sorted from them (not recorded which). This TCR derives from an adult woman who had mild COVID-19 (a few samples of this study predate the infection). The sample titles of this study are shuffled in the database, so cell type and time point are left out; the donor was told from shared clones. The nucleotides are TGTGCCAGCAGCCCCGAGGCTAACACCATATATTTT. Its protein product is CASSPEANTIYF.